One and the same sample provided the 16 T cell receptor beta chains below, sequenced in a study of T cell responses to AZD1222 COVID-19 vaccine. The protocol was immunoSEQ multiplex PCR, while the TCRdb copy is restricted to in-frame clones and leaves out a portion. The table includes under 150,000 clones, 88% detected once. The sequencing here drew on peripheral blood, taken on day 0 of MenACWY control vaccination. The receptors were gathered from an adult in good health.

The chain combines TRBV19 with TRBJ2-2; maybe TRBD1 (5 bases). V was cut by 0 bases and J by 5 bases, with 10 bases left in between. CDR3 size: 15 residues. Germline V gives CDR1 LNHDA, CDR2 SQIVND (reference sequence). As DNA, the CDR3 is TGTGCCAGTAGTATAGATGCGTCAGGGACCGGGGAGCTGTTTTTT. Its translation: CASSIDASGTGELFF.

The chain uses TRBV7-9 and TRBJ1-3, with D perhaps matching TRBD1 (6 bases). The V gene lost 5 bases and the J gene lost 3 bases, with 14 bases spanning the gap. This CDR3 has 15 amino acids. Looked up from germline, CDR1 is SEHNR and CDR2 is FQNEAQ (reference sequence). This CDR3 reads CASSVGTSDGNTIYF. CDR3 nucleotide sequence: TGTGCCAGCAGCGTTGGGACATCAGATGGAAACACCATATATTTT.

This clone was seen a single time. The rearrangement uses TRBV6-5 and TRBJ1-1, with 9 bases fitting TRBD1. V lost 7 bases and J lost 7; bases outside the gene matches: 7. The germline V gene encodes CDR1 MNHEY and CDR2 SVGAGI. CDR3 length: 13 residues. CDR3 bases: TGTGCCAGCACAGGGACAGGGTACGATGAAGCTTTCTTT. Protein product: CASTGTGYDEAFF.

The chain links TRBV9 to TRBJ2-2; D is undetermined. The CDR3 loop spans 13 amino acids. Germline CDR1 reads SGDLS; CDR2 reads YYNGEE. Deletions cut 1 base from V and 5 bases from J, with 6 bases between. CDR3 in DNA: TGTGCCAGCAGCGTACTGAGTACCGGGGAGCTGTTTTTT. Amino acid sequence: CASSVLSTGELFF.

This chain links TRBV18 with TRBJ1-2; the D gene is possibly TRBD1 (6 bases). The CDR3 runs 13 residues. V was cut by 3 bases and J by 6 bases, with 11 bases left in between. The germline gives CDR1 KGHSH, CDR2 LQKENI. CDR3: CASSPRQEDGYTF. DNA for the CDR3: TGTGCCAGCTCACCGAGACAGGAGGATGGCTACACCTTC.

Here the CDR3 reads CASGFRTLATNEKLFF. For the CDR3, the DNA is TGTGCCAGCGGTTTCAGGACCCTTGCAACTAATGAAAAACTGTTTTTT. This chain joins TRBV2 and TRBJ1-4; unclear D gene. This CDR3 comprises 16 residues. V shed 8 bases and J shed 0 bases, with 16 bases lying between them. CDR1 and CDR2 (germline): SNHLY, FYNNEI. Using reference TRBV2 and TRBJ1-4 for the parts outside the CDR3, the full variable domain is EPEVTQTPSHQVTQMGQEVILRCVPISNHLYFYWYRQILGQKVEFLVSFYNNEISEKSEIFDDQFSVERPDGSNFTLKIRSTKLEDSAMYFCASGFRTLATNEKLFFGSGTQLSVL.

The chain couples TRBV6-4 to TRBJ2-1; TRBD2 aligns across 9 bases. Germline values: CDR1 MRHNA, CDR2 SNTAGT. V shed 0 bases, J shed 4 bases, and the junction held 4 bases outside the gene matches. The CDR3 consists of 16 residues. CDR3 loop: CASSDSPSGIYNEQFF. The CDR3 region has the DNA TGTGCCAGCAGTGACTCGCCTAGCGGGATATACAATGAGCAGTTCTTC.

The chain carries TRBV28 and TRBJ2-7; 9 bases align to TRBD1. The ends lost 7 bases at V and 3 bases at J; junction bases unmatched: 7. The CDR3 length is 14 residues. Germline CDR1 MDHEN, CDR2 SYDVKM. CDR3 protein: CASKTGGLYYEQYF. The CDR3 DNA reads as TGTGCCAGCAAAACAGGGGGCTTATACTACGAGCAGTACTTC.

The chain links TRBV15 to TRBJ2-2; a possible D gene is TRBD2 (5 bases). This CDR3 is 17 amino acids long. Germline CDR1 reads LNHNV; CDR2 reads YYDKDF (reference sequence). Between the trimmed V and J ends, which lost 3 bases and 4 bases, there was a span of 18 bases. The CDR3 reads CATSSNPGSAGTGELFF. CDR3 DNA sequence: TGTGCCACCAGCAGCAATCCGGGGAGCGCGGGCACCGGGGAGCTGTTTTTT. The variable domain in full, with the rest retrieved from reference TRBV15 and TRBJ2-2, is DAMVIQNPRYQVTQFGKPVTLSCSQTLNHNVMYWYQQKSSQAPKLLFHYYDKDFNNEADTPDNFQSRRPNTSFCFLDIRSPGLGDTAMYLCATSSNPGSAGTGELFFGEGSRLTVL.

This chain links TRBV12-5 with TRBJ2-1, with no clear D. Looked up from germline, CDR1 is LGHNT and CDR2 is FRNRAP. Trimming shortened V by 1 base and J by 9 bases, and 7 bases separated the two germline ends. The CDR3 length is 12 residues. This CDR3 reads CASGLGRSEQFF. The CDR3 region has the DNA TGTGCTAGTGGTTTGGGGCGGAGTGAGCAGTTCTTC.

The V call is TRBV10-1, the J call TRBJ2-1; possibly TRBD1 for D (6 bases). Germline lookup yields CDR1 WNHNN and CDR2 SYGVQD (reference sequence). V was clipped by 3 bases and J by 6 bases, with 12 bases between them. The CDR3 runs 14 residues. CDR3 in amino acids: CASSDRGTVNEQFF. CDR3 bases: TGCGCCAGCAGTGATAGGGGGACGGTCAATGAGCAGTTCTTC.

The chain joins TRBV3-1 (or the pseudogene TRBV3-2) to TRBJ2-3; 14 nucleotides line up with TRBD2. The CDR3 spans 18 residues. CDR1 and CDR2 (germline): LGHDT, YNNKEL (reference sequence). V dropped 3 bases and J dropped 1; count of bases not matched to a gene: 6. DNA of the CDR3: TGTGCCAGCAGCCACTCCGGACTAGCGGGAGGCTGCACAGATACGCAGTATTTT. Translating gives CASSHSGLAGGCTDTQYF.

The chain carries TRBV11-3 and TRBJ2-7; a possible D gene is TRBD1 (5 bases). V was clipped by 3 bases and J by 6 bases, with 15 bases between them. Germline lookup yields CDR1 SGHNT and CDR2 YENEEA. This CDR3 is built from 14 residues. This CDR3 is CASSLGQLPSEQYF. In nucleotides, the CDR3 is TGTGCCAGCAGCTTGGGGCAGCTTCCCTCCGAGCAGTACTTC.

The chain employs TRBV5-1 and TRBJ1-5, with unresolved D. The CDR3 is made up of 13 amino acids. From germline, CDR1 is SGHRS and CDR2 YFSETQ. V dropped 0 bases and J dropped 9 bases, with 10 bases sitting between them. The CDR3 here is CASSLDGGSPQHF. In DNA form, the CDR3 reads TGCGCCAGCAGCTTGGACGGTGGTTCGCCCCAGCATTTT.

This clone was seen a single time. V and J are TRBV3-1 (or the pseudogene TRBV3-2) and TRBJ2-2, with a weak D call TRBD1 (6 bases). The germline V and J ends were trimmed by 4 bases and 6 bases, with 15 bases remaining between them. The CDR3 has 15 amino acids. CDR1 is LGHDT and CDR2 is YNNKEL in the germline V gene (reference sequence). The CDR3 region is CASSLRQGSSGELFF. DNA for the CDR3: TGTGCCAGCAGCCTCAGGCAGGGGTCCTCCGGGGAGCTGTTTTTT.

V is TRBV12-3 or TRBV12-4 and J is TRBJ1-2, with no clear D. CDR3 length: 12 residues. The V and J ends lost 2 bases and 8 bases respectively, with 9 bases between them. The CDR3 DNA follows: TGTGCCAGCAGTTTACGACCGGGCGGCTACACCTTC. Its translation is CASSLRPGGYTF.